Presented here are 11 T cell receptor beta chains from one specimen sequenced in a study of cytomegalovirus exposure and HLA in healthy donors. PCR amplification relied on 60 Vbeta primers (plus 13 Jbeta primers). Measured with immunoSEQ multiplex PCR; TCRdb has only the in-frame clones, and not every one. Of 45,000 or so clones in the sample, around 69% were seen once. The sample was PBMCs. These receptors were taken from a young woman in good health and CMV-seronegative.

V and J are TRBV19 and TRBJ1-1, with D unclear. V lost 1 base and J 8 bases, leaving 11 bases between the germline ends. Looked up from germline, CDR1 is LNHDA and CDR2 is SQIVND (reference sequence). The CDR3 is made up of 13 amino acids. CDR3 amino acids: CASSIVEGSEAFF. CDR3 DNA: TGTGCCAGTAGTATAGTGGAGGGTTCCGAAGCTTTCTTT.

This rearrangement joins TRBV6-5 to TRBJ1-2, with no clear D. This CDR3 spans 14 amino acids. The V end was cut by 2 bases, the J end by 4 bases, with 11 bases between. Germline-derived CDR1 and CDR2 are MNHEY and SVGAGI. In DNA, the CDR3 is TGTGCCAGCAGTTACGACCCTCGGGGCTATGGCTACACCTTC. This encodes CASSYDPRGYGYTF.

This rearrangement joins TRBV30 to TRBJ1-4, with TRBD1 identical over 9 bases. Germline-derived CDR1 and CDR2 are GTSNPN and SVGIG (reference sequence). The trim removed 0 bases at V and 8 bases at J, leaving 4 bases unmatched. This CDR3 is built from 14 residues. The CDR3: CAWSVTGGDEKLFF. The CDR3 region has the DNA TGTGCCTGGAGTGTTACAGGGGGCGACGAAAAACTGTTTTTT.

The sample holds one count of this clone. In DNA, the CDR3 is TGTGCCAGCACTGCGGGCTATGGCTACACCTTC. It translates to CASTAGYGYTF. The rearrangement uses TRBV28 and TRBJ1-2; D is undetermined. The CDR3 has 11 amino acids. Trimming removed 7 bases at V and 4 bases at J, with 7 bases between. Germline lookup yields CDR1 MDHEN and CDR2 SYDVKM.

CDR3 nucleotides: TGTGCCTGGAGACAGCTTAACACTGAAGCTTTCTTT. Amino acid sequence: CAWRQLNTEAFF. V gene TRBV30 combines with J gene TRBJ1-1; D not certain. V dropped 3 bases and J dropped 2 bases, with 7 bases sitting between them. The CDR3 has 12 residues. Germline V gives CDR1 GTSNPN, CDR2 SVGIG (reference sequence).

The chain employs TRBV4-2 and TRBJ2-5; 14 bases align to TRBD2. The V gene's germline CDR1 is LGHNA and CDR2 YNFKEQ. This CDR3 has 17 residues. With V trimmed by 1 base and J by 5 bases, 6 bases remained unmatched. The CDR3 DNA follows: TGTGCCAGCAGCCAAGGACTAGCGGGAGGGTTTAGGGAGACCCAGTACTTC. Amino acid sequence: CASSQGLAGGFRETQYF.

The chain's CDR3 is CASSQDLGGYGYTF. In nucleotides, the CDR3 is TGTGCCAGCAGCCAAGATTTAGGGGGCTATGGCTACACCTTC. This sequence joins TRBV14 and TRBJ1-2; tentatively, D is TRBD1 (6 bases). This CDR3 comprises 14 residues. V lost 0 bases and J 4 bases, leaving 9 bases between the germline ends. CDR1 SGHDN and CDR2 FVKESK come from the germline V gene. The whole variable domain, remainder taken from reference TRBV14 and TRBJ1-2, is EAGVTQFPSHSVIEKGQTVTLRCDPISGHDNLYWYRRVMGKEIKFLLHFVKESKQDESGMPNNRFLAERTGGTYSTLKVQPAELEDSGVYFCASSQDLGGYGYTFGSGTRLTVV.

The V gene is TRBV7-9, the J gene TRBJ1-4; D perhaps matches TRBD1 (5 bases). Trimming pared 6 bases from V and 5 bases from J, leaving 10 bases between. CDR1 is SEHNR and CDR2 is FQNEAQ in the germline V gene (reference sequence). The CDR3 has 13 residues. As DNA, the CDR3 is TGTGCCAGCAGTTCACAGGAGAATGAAAAACTGTTTTTT. Protein sequence: CASSSQENEKLFF.

J is TRBJ2-7 and V is TRBV6-1, with TRBD1 identical over 8 bases. Per the germline V gene, CDR1 is MNHNS and CDR2 is SASEGT. The CDR3 consists of 15 residues. After removal of 5 bases from V and 0 bases from J, the junction contained 6 bases not matched to a gene. The CDR3 coding sequence is TGTGCCAGCAGTACGACAGGGGCGATCTCCTACGAGCAGTACTTC. Protein product: CASSTTGAISYEQYF.

The chain recombines TRBV4-2 with TRBJ1-4; D gene ambiguous. The germline V gene encodes CDR1 LGHNA and CDR2 YNFKEQ. The length of the CDR3 is 15 residues. The germline V and J ends were trimmed by 5 bases and 0 bases, with 10 bases remaining between them. In DNA, the CDR3 is TGTGCCAGCAGCGAACTAGGTGCAACTAATGAAAAACTGTTTTTT. Protein sequence: CASSELGATNEKLFF.

The rearrangement uses TRBV13 and TRBJ1-2, with 7 bases matching TRBD1. Germline loops: CDR1 PRHDT, CDR2 FYEKMQ (reference sequence). The CDR3 totals 16 residues. After removal of 4 bases from V and 5 bases from J, the junction contained 13 bases not matched to a gene. The CDR3 DNA follows: TGTGCCAGCAGCTCAATAGATCCCGGGACAGCGTATGGCTACACCTTC. Protein: CASSSIDPGTAYGYTF.